These 2 T cell receptor beta chains were sequenced from one sample in a study of blood T cells in healthy people across ages. Together with a sample-barcoded 5' primer, a J-beta primer mix was included in a second PCR lasting about 6 to 11 cycles. One entry per CDR3 protein, called by TCRdb with MiXCR from the 5' RACE reads. This table holds about 1.8 million distinct CDR3 sequences, around half found once. Sequencing was performed on blood. Receptor source: a woman aged 40 to 50 in good health.

This chain connects TRBV7-9 to TRBJ2-3; 10 nucleotides align to TRBD1. The CDR3 has 15 amino acids. Germline V CDR1 and CDR2: SEHNR, FQNEAQ (reference sequence). The junction had 4 bases not matched to a gene; V was cut back by 5 bases and J by 2 bases. The CDR3: CASSGRQGATDTQYF. Here the CDR3 DNA reads TGTGCCAGCAGCGGACGACAGGGGGCCACAGATACGCAGTATTTT.

The V and J genes are TRBV3-1 and TRBJ2-7; 8 bases agree with TRBD2. V was clipped by 1 base and J by 7 bases; unmatched bases: 15. Germline CDR1 is LGHDT and CDR2 is YNNKEL (reference sequence). The CDR3 is 17 amino acids. The CDR3 bases are TGTGCCAGCAGCCAAGCCGGGCGGGGGGCCTACTACAATGAGCAGTACTTC. Its translation is CASSQAGRGAYYNEQYF.